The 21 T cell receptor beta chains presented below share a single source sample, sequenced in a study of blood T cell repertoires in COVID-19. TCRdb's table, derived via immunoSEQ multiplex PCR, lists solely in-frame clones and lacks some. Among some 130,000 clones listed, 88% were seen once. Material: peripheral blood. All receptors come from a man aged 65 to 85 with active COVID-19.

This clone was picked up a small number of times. CDR3: CASSLFGASQGNTGELFF. In nucleotides, the CDR3 is TGTGCCAGCAGCTTATTTGGGGCCAGTCAGGGGAACACCGGGGAGCTGTTTTTT. The V and J genes are TRBV7-9 and TRBJ2-2; TRBD1 is a possible D gene (5 bases). V was trimmed by 2 bases and J by 1 base, leaving 17 bases between them. CDR1 is SEHNR, CDR2 FQNEAQ, per germline (reference sequence). The CDR3 runs to 18 residues.

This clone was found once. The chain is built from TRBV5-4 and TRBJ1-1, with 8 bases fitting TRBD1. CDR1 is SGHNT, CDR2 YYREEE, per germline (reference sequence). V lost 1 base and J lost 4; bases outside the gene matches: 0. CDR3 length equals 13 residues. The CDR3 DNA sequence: TGTGCCAGCAGCTTGACAGGGGGCACTGAAGCTTTCTTT. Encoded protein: CASSLTGGTEAFF.

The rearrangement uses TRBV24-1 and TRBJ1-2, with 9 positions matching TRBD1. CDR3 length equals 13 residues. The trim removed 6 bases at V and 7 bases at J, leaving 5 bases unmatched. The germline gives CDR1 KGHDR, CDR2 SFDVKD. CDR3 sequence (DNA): TGTGCCACCAGTTTACGACAGGGGGGTGGCTACACCTTC. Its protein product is CATSLRQGGGYTF.

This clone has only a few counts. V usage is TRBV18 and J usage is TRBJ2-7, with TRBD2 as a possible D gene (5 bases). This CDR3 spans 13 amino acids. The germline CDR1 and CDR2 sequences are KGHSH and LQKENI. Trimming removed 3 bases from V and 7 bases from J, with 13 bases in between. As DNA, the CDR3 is TGTGCCAGCTCACCTGGCCTCTCGGGAGAGCAGTACTTC. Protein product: CASSPGLSGEQYF.

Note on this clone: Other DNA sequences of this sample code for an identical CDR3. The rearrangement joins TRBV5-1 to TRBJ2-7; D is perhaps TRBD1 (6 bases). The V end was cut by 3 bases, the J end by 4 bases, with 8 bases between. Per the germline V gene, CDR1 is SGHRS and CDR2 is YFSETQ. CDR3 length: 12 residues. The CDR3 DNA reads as TGCGCCAGCAGCTCACAGGGTTACGAGCAGTACTTC. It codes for CASSSQGYEQYF.

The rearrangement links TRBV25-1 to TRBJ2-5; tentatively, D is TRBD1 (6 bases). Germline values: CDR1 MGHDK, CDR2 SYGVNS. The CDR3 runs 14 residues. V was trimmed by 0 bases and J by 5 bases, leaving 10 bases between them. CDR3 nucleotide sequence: TGTGCCAGCAGTGAATATTCAGGGGACGAGACCCAGTACTTC. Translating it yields CASSEYSGDETQYF.

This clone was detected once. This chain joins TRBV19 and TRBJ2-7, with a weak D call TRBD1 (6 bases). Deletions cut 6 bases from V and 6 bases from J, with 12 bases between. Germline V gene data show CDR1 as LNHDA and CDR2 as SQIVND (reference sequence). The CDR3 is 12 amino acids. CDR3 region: CASSPQGGEQYF. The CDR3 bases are TGTGCCAGTAGCCCACAGGGTGGCGAGCAGTACTTC. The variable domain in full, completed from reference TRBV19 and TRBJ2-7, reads DGGITQSPKYLFRKEGQNVTLSCEQNLNHDAMYWYRQDPGQGLRLIYYSQIVNDFQKGDIAEGYSVSREKKESFPLTVTSAQKNPTAFYLCASSPQGGEQYFGPGTRLTVT.

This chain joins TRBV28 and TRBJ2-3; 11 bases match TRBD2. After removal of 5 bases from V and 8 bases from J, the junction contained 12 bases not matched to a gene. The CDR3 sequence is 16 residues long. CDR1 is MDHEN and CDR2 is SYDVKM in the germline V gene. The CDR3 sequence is CASSPGLAGPDGTQYF. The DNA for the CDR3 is TGTGCCAGCAGTCCAGGACTAGCGGGCCCTGATGGTACGCAGTATTTT.

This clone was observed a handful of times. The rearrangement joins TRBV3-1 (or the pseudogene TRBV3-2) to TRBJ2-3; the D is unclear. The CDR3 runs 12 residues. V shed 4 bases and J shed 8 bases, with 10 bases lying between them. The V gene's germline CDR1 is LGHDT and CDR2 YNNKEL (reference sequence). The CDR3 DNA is TGTGCCAGCAGCCTCCATGAAGCTACGCAGTATTTT. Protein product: CASSLHEATQYF.

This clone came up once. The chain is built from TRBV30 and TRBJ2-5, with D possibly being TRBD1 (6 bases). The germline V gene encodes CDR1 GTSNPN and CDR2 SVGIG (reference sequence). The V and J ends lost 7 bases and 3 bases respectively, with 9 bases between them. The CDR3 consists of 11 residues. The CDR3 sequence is CASQGKETQYF. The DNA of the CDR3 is TGTGCCTCGCAGGGGAAAGAGACCCAGTACTTC.

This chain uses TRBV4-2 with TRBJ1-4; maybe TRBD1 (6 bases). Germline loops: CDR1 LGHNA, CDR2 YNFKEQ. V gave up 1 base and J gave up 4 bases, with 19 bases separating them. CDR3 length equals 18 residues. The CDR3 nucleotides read TGTGCCAGCAGCCAAGGAGCGGCGAGCCAGGGGCTTAATGAAAAACTGTTTTTT. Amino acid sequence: CASSQGAASQGLNEKLFF.

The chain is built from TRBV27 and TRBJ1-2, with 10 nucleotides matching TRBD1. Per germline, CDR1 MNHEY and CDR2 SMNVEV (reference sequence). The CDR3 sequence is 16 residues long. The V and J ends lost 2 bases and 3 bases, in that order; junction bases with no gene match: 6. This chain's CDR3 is CASSLRDRGPYYGYTF. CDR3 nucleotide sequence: TGTGCCAGCAGTTTAAGGGACAGGGGACCCTACTATGGCTACACCTTC.

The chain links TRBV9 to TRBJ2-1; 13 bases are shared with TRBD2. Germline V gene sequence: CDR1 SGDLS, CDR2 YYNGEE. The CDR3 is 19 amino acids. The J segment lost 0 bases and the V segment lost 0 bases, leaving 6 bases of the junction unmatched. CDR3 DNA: TGTGCCAGCAGCGTAGGCGGGACTAGCGGGATGAGCTCCTACAATGAGCAGTTCTTC. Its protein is CASSVGGTSGMSSYNEQFF.

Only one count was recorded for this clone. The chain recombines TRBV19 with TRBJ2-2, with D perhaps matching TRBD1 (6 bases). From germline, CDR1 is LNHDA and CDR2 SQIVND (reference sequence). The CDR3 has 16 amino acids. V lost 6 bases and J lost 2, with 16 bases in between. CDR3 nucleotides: TGTGCCAGTAGGGATCACGGGACATCTAACACCGGGGAGCTGTTTTTT. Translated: CASRDHGTSNTGELFF.

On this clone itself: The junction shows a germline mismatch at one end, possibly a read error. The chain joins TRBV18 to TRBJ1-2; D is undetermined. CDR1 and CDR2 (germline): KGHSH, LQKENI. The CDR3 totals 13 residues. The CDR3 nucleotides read TGTGCCAGCTCACCGGGCCTCGGGGAGGCCCCTAACTTC. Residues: CASSPGLGEAPNF.

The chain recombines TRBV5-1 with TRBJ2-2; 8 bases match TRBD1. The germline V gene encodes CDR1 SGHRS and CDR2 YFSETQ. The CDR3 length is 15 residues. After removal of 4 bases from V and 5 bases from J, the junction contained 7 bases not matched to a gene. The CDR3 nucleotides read TGCGCCAGCAGCGTCCAGGGGGCCGGAACCGGGGAGCTGTTTTTT. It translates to CASSVQGAGTGELFF.

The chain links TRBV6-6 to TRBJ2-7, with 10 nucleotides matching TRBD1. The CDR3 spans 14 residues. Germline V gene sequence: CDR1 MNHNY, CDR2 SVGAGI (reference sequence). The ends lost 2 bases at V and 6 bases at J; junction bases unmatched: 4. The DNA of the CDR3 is TGTGCCAGCAGTTACGGGACAGGGGTGGTCGAGCAGTACTTC. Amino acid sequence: CASSYGTGVVEQYF.

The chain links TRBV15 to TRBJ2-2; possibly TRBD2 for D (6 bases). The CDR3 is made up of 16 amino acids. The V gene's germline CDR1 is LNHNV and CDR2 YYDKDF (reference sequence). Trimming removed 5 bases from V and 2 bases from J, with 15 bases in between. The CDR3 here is CATSARVAANTGELFF. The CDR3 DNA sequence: TGTGCCACCAGCGCGAGGGTAGCGGCTAACACCGGGGAGCTGTTTTTT.

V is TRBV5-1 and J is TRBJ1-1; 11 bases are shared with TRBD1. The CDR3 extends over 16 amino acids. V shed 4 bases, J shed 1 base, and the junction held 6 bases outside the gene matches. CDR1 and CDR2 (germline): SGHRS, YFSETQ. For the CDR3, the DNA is TGCGCCAGCAGCCCGCGGACAGGGGGCGCGAACACTGAAGCTTTCTTT. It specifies CASSPRTGGANTEAFF.

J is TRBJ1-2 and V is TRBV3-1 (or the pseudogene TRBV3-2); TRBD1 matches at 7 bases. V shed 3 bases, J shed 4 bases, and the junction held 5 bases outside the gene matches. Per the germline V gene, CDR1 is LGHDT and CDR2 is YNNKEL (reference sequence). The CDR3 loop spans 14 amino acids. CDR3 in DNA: TGTGCCAGCAGCCAGGCCAGGGGGGCCTATGGCTACACCTTC. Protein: CASSQARGAYGYTF.

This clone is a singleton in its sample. The CDR3 DNA is TGTGCCAGTAGTTCCCAGGGGATCTATGGCTACACCTTC. Translation gives CASSSQGIYGYTF. V gene TRBV19 combines with J gene TRBJ1-2; maybe TRBD1 (6 bases). Trimming cost V 5 bases and J 4 bases, with 11 bases left between them. This CDR3 is 13 amino acids long. Germline assignment: CDR1 LNHDA and CDR2 SQIVND (reference sequence).